The rows below give T cell receptor beta chains drawn from one sample of a study of OX40 agonist ivuxolimab in advanced cancers. Only in-frame clones appear in the TCRdb table, and some are missing; sequencing was by immunoSEQ multiplex PCR. The sample records almost 50,000 clones, roughly 80% being singletons. This sample comprised CD4+ or CD8+ T cells sorted from blood, obtained in a trial of the OX40 agonist ivuxolimab. The origin of the receptors is an adult with an advanced solid tumor such as melanoma, head and neck, liver or kidney cancer. Each CDR3 is given with its conserved first and last residue. The D gene is left open where the match is weak. Some rows mark clone size as missing; the rest say once, few, many or name a class of expanded clone.

>NA|NA|TRBV6-6|TRBJ2-1
CASSYSGGEQFF
TGTGCCAGCAGTTACTCTGGGGGTGAGCAGTTCTTC
>once|TRBD1|TRBV30|TRBJ1-6
CAWSARTGFTSPLHF
TGTGCCTGGAGTGCTCGGACAGGGTTTACTTCACCCCTCCACTTT
>NA|NA|TRBV30|TRBJ1-4
CAWRGRGAYEKLFF
TGTGCCTGGAGGGGTCGAGGAGCCTATGAAAAACTGTTTTTT
>NA|NA|TRBV21-1|TRBJ1-1
CASSKSGTGGGNTEAFF
TGTGCCAGCAGCAAGTCCGGGACAGGGGGCGGGAATACTGAAGCTTTCTTT
>NA|TRBD1|TRBV9|TRBJ1-2
CASSLNSGTVYGYTF
TGTGCCAGCTCCCTAAACTCGGGGACAGTCTATGGCTACACCTTC
>NA|NA|TRBV29-1|TRBJ1-1
CSVEVQGRRNTEAFF
TGCAGCGTTGAAGTCCAGGGCAGGAGGAACACTGAAGCTTTCTTT
>few|NA|TRBV19|TRBJ2-1
CASREGLLGGYNEQFF
TGTGCCAGTAGGGAAGGTCTCCTAGGGGGCTACAATGAGCAGTTCTTC
>once|NA|TRBV27|TRBJ2-1
CASSYLADLVRGNLPEQFF
TGTGCCAGCAGTTATCTGGCCGACCTAGTCAGGGGAAACTTGCCTGAGCAGTTCTTC
>NA|NA|TRBV4-1|TRBJ2-1
CASSHYSGVSYNEQFF
TGCGCCAGCAGCCATTATAGCGGAGTCTCCTACAATGAGCAGTTCTTC
>NA|NA|TRBV18|TRBJ1-1
CASSPNFILNTEAFF
TGTGCCAGCTCACCAAACTTCATATTGAACACTGAAGCTTTCTTT
>once|TRBD2|TRBV5-4|TRBJ2-3
CASSLGGLAGTDTQYF
TGTGCCAGCAGCTTGGGTGGACTAGCGGGCACAGATACGCAGTATTTT
>NA|NA|TRBV10-1|TRBJ2-4
CASSESSVLAKNIQYF
TGCGCCAGCAGTGAGTCGTCGGTACTAGCCAAAAACATTCAGTACTTC
>NA|TRBD2|TRBV27|TRBJ2-6
CASSRRGVQAGANVLTF
TGTGCCAGCAGTCGCCGGGGGGTCCAGGCTGGGGCCAACGTCCTGACTTTC
>NA|NA|TRBV5-1|TRBJ2-1
CASSLGGPWGEQFF
TGCGCCAGCAGCTTGGGGGGGCCCTGGGGTGAGCAGTTCTTC
>NA|NA|TRBV1|TRBJ2-7
CTSTKEGSGRRNEQYF
TGCACCAGCACCAAGGAAGGTTCCGGGAGAAGGAACGAGCAGTACTTC
>NA|TRBD2|TRBV7-2|TRBJ2-7
CASSSALTGAGAYEQYF
TGTGCCAGCAGCTCGGCCCTAACAGGAGCGGGAGCCTACGAGCAGTACTTC
>once|NA|TRBV27|TRBJ1-2
CASSFTGENYGYTF
TGTGCCAGCAGTTTTACAGGTGAAAACTATGGCTACACCTTC
>few|TRBD1|TRBV7-2|TRBJ2-7
CASSRIGGTGGEGGYEQYF
TGTGCCAGCAGCCGTATCGGCGGGACAGGGGGCGAAGGAGGCTACGAGCAGTACTTC
>NA|NA|TRBV11-2|TRBJ2-5
CASSVAGTLGTQYF
TGTGCCAGCAGCGTAGCCGGGACATTGGGGACCCAGTACTTC
>NA|NA|TRBV6-6|TRBJ1-5
CASSPDRFSNQPQHF
TGTGCCAGCAGCCCAGACAGGTTTAGCAATCAGCCCCAGCATTTT
>few|NA|TRBV21-1|TRBJ2-3
CARRTSGGPGADTQYF
TGTGCCAGGCGGACTAGCGGGGGTCCGGGGGCAGATACGCAGTATTTT
>NA|NA|TRBV7-2|TRBJ2-5
CASSLTLVVRDGATQYF
TGTGCCAGCAGCTTAACACTAGTGGTCCGAGACGGTGCGACCCAGTACTTC
>few|NA|TRBV2|TRBJ1-4
CASSEDRSYEKLFF
TGTGCCAGCAGCGAAGACAGGAGTTATGAAAAACTGTTTTTT
>NA|TRBD2|TRBV9|TRBJ2-7
CASSVEPWREGSVEQYF
TGTGCCAGCAGCGTAGAGCCGTGGCGGGAGGGTTCCGTCGAGCAGTACTTC
>few|NA|TRBV2|TRBJ2-7
CASSELWRRSYEQYF
TGTGCCAGCAGTGAACTCTGGAGACGCTCCTACGAGCAGTACTTC
>few|NA|TRBV14|TRBJ1-1
CASSQRVGALNTEAFF
TGTGCCAGCAGCCAGAGGGTCGGTGCCTTGAACACTGAAGCTTTCTTT
>NA|NA|TRBV29-1|TRBJ2-3
CSVDPAADTQYF
TGCAGCGTTGATCCAGCGGCAGATACGCAGTATTTT
>NA|TRBD1|TRBV28|TRBJ2-7
CASSPDRGAYEQYF
TGTGCCAGCAGTCCCGACAGGGGAGCCTACGAGCAGTACTTC
>few|TRBD1|TRBV2|TRBJ1-5
CASRRDSSRPQHF
TGTGCCAGCAGGAGGGACAGCTCTAGGCCCCAGCATTTT
>NA|TRBD2|TRBV6-5|TRBJ2-7
CASRSSGTSVSEQYF
TGTGCCAGCAGGTCCTCCGGGACTAGCGTTTCAGAGCAGTACTTC
>NA|NA|TRBV25-1|TRBJ2-7
CASSRGGYEQYF
TGTGCCAGCAGCCGGGGCGGCTACGAGCAGTACTTC
>NA|NA|TRBV7-9|TRBJ2-3
CASSSGVTDTQYF
TGTGCCAGCAGCTCAGGCGTCACAGATACGCAGTATTTT
>NA|NA|TRBV11-2|TRBJ2-5
CASSLGLAGETQYF
TGTGCCAGCAGCTTAGGTCTTGCGGGAGAGACCCAGTACTTC